What follows are 30 T cell receptor beta chains derived from one specimen sequenced in a study of T-cell reconstitution after alpha-beta-depleted transplantation in children. TCRbeta library preparation incorporated unique molecular identifiers. Via MiXCR, TCRdb re-called the PCR reads, giving one row per CDR3 protein. This sample has about 980,000 distinct CDR3 sequences, with roughly 29% found just once. Specimen: PBMCs, mostly from graft donor cells, collected 360 days after TCRalphabeta/CD19-depleted stem cell transplant. These receptors came from a boy in the first two years of life who had a stem cell transplant for SCID, so the T cells may come from the graft donor.

This clonotype was recorded at least ten times. The CDR3 reads CASSQTGRHGHSPLHF. CDR3 DNA: TGTGCCAGCAGCCAGACGGGGCGACACGGCCATTCACCCCTCCACTTT. The chain employs TRBV11-2 and TRBJ1-6; D is possibly TRBD1 (5 bases). Trimming took off 5 bases at V and 8 bases at J, with 19 bases between the two ends. CDR1 SGHAT and CDR2 FQNNGV come from the germline V gene. This CDR3 has 16 residues. Together with reference TRBV11-2 and TRBJ1-6, the CDR3 gives the full variable domain: EAGVAQSPRYKIIEKRQSVAFWCNPISGHATLYWYQQILGQGPKLLIQFQNNGVVDDSQLPKDRFSAERLKGVDSTLKIQPAKLEDSAVYLCASSQTGRHGHSPLHFGNGTRLTVT.

V and J are TRBV29-1 and TRBJ1-1; D unclear. Germline assignment: CDR1 SQVTM and CDR2 ANQGSEA. V lost 7 bases and J lost 0, with 9 bases in between. The CDR3 has 12 residues. CDR3 residues: CSAPSMNTEAFF. The CDR3 nucleotides are TGCAGCGCCCCGTCTATGAACACTGAAGCTTTCTTT.

CDR3 region: CAWAPGGNEQFF. CDR3 nucleotide sequence: TGTGCCTGGGCCCCCGGGGGCAATGAGCAGTTCTTC. The rearrangement uses TRBV30 and TRBJ2-1; TRBD2 is a possible D gene (6 bases). The CDR3 runs 12 residues. Trimming shortened V by 5 bases and J by 6 bases, and 11 bases separated the two germline ends. The germline V gene encodes CDR1 GTSNPN and CDR2 SVGIG (reference sequence).

The V and J genes are TRBV5-1 and TRBJ2-7; possible D gene TRBD2, 6 bases. V was clipped by 2 bases and J by 3 bases, with 9 bases between them. Germline CDR1 reads SGHRS; CDR2 reads YFSETQ. This CDR3 is built from 13 residues. CDR3: CASSFGDFYEQYF. CDR3 nucleotides: TGCGCCAGCAGCTTCGGGGACTTCTACGAGCAGTACTTC.

V gene TRBV7-9 combines with J gene TRBJ2-1; D is unresolved. V was trimmed by 7 bases and J by 5 bases, leaving 18 bases between them. The germline gives CDR1 SEHNR, CDR2 FQNEAQ (reference sequence). The length of the CDR3 is 15 residues. CDR3 residues: CASTPDQLGNNEQFF. CDR3 coding DNA: TGTGCCAGCACCCCGGACCAGTTAGGGAACAATGAGCAGTTCTTC.

This clonotype appeared a few times. The J gene is TRBJ2-5, the V gene TRBV10-2, with 12 nucleotides matching TRBD2. The germline CDR1 and CDR2 sequences are WSHSY and SAAADI. V dropped 7 bases and J dropped 4; count of bases not matched to a gene: 7. The CDR3 has 15 residues. Here the CDR3 DNA reads TGCGCCAGCAAAGCTAGCGGGGGGGCGCCAGAGACCCAGTACTTC. It specifies CASKASGGAPETQYF.

The rearrangement uses TRBV12-3 or TRBV12-4 and TRBJ2-1; 9 bases line up with TRBD2. V shed 7 bases, J shed 3 bases, and the junction held 10 bases outside the gene matches. The CDR3 length is 16 residues. The CDR3 nucleotides are TGTGCCAGCATGGCAAGAGCGGGGGGTATCTACAATGAGCAGTTCTTC. Its protein is CASMARAGGIYNEQFF.

This clonotype has only a few counts. The genes are TRBV5-1 and TRBJ2-1, with unresolved D. The CDR3 consists of 16 residues. The V gene's germline CDR1 is SGHRS and CDR2 YFSETQ. Trimming took off 0 bases at V and 3 bases at J, with 13 bases between the two ends. For the CDR3, the DNA is TGCGCCAGCAGCTTGGCGGTAAGTGGGCTCTACAATGAGCAGTTCTTC. This sequence encodes CASSLAVSGLYNEQFF.

This rearrangement joins TRBV4-2 to TRBJ2-1; 8 nucleotides agree with TRBD2. The CDR3 is made up of 15 amino acids. Germline-derived CDR1 and CDR2 are LGHNA and YNFKEQ. With 4 bases clipped from V and 6 bases from J, the junction kept 8 bases outside the gene matches. The CDR3 is CASSRNGLASNEQFF. The CDR3 DNA reads as TGTGCCAGCAGCCGAAACGGACTAGCTAGCAATGAGCAGTTCTTC.

The gene calls are TRBV20-1 and TRBJ2-3, with 8 bases fitting TRBD1. The CDR3 is 14 residues long. Germline V CDR1 and CDR2: DFQATT, SNEGSKA (reference sequence). V gave up 0 bases and J gave up 7 bases; unmatched junction bases: 6. The DNA for the CDR3 is TGCAGTGCTAGAGATAGGACAGGGAGGAATACGCAGTATTTT. Its translation is CSARDRTGRNTQYF.

This clonotype was picked up many times. V gene TRBV27 combines with J gene TRBJ2-1; D is ambiguous. V lost 5 bases to trimming and J lost 8 bases, with 13 bases between them. The CDR3 is made up of 13 amino acids. Germline CDR1 and CDR2: MNHEY and SMNVEV (reference sequence). CDR3 sequence reads: CASSQISRDEQFF. The CDR3 DNA follows: TGTGCCAGCAGTCAGATTAGTAGAGATGAGCAGTTCTTC.

V usage is TRBV7-3 and J usage is TRBJ2-1; a weak D match, TRBD1 (6 bases). Germline assignment: CDR1 SGHTA and CDR2 FQGTGA. CDR3 size: 16 residues. The ends were cut back, 5 bases at V and 8 bases at J, with 22 bases in the middle. DNA for the CDR3: TGTGCCAGCAGCGTGGGACCGCCGAACTACAGGGATGAGCAGTTCTTC. This sequence encodes CASSVGPPNYRDEQFF.

This clonotype was counted a few times. The chain employs TRBV7-2 and TRBJ2-2; 7 bases line up with TRBD2. V gave up 5 bases and J gave up 6 bases; unmatched junction bases: 12. The CDR3 has 16 residues. The germline V gene has CDR1 SGHTA and CDR2 FQGNSA. CDR3 sequence (DNA): TGTGCCAGCAGCCCCGGGGGGAAGGTTGGTCCCGGGGAGCTGTTTTTT. Amino acids: CASSPGGKVGPGELFF.

The rearrangement links TRBV20-1 to TRBJ1-2; tentatively, D is TRBD1 (6 bases). Trimming took off 6 bases at V and 7 bases at J, with 15 bases between the two ends. The germline V gene has CDR1 DFQATT and CDR2 SNEGSKA (reference sequence). The CDR3 loop spans 12 amino acids. Here the CDR3 DNA reads TGCAGTGCCGTTATACAGGGCGGTGGCTACACCTTC. Its translation: CSAVIQGGGYTF.

This clonotype was detected only a few times. The chain couples TRBV28 to TRBJ1-1, with D possibly TRBD1 on 5 matching bases. The germline V and J ends were trimmed by 8 bases and 3 bases, with 16 bases remaining between them. CDR3 length equals 14 residues. Germline CDR1 is MDHEN and CDR2 is SYDVKM. CDR3 sequence reads: CASSPPGRHTEAFF. Here the CDR3 DNA reads TGTGCCAGCTCCCCTCCGGGGCGACACACTGAAGCTTTCTTT.

The V and J genes are TRBV24-1 and TRBJ2-2; D is uncertain. Germline-derived CDR1 and CDR2 are KGHDR and SFDVKD. This CDR3 spans 13 amino acids. V lost 7 bases and J lost 5, with 10 bases in between. CDR3 sequence reads: CATRGSRTGELFF. CDR3 in DNA: TGTGCCACCAGGGGGTCGAGAACCGGGGAGCTGTTTTTT.

The CDR3 here is CASSFRGPASYEQYF. The CDR3 DNA reads TGTGCCAGCAGTTTCAGGGGCCCAGCCTCCTACGAGCAGTACTTC. The chain uses TRBV27 and TRBJ2-7; a possible D gene is TRBD1 (6 bases). The V end was cut by 3 bases, the J end by 0 bases, with 12 bases between. The CDR3 covers 15 residues. Germline V gives CDR1 MNHEY, CDR2 SMNVEV (reference sequence).

The J gene is TRBJ2-3, the V gene TRBV27; no clear D. V lost 4 bases and J 0 bases, leaving 14 bases between the germline ends. The CDR3 is 16 amino acids. From germline, CDR1 is MNHEY and CDR2 SMNVEV (reference sequence). The CDR3 protein is CASSSKIVTSTDTQYF. CDR3 DNA sequence: TGTGCCAGCAGTTCCAAGATCGTGACTAGCACAGATACGCAGTATTTT.

This sequence joins TRBV19 and TRBJ1-1; 9 positions match TRBD1. The V segment lost 3 bases and the J segment 1 base; nucleotides outside the gene matches: 3. The CDR3 consists of 15 residues. The germline gives CDR1 LNHDA, CDR2 SQIVND (reference sequence). CDR3 DNA: TGTGCCAGTAGTATCAGGGACAGGGCGAACACTGAAGCTTTCTTT. Translated, it gives CASSIRDRANTEAFF.

This clonotype has only a few counts. V gene TRBV5-6 combines with J gene TRBJ2-5; weak D call: TRBD1 (6 bases). The ends were cut back, 0 bases at V and 4 bases at J, with 13 bases in the middle. CDR1 is SGHDT, CDR2 YYEEEE, per germline. The CDR3 has 15 amino acids. CDR3 in DNA: TGTGCCAGCAGCTTGGGTCTTACAGGGAGAGAGACCCAGTACTTC. This codes for CASSLGLTGRETQYF.

This clonotype was seen more than once but under ten times. V usage is TRBV20-1 and J usage is TRBJ2-3; TRBD1 or TRBD2 may be the D gene (5 bases each). The CDR3 spans 16 residues. Per the germline V gene, CDR1 is DFQATT and CDR2 is SNEGSKA (reference sequence). V was shortened by 3 bases and J by 4 bases, with 20 bases between the two germline ends. CDR3 sequence reads: CSARRGGEVGADTQYF. Written as DNA, the CDR3 is TGCAGTGCTAGGAGGGGTGGGGAAGTCGGTGCAGATACGCAGTATTTT.

The V gene is TRBV5-1, the J gene TRBJ2-7; D uncertain. Trimming removed 6 bases from V and 0 bases from J, with 10 bases in between. In germline, CDR1 is SGHRS, CDR2 YFSETQ. This CDR3 is 13 amino acids long. The CDR3 sequence: CASTPGDSYEQYF. CDR3 DNA sequence: TGCGCCAGCACCCCAGGTGACTCCTACGAGCAGTACTTC.

There are many counts of this clonotype. The chain employs TRBV6-1 and TRBJ2-3; the match to TRBD1 covers 7 bases. J lost 3 bases, V lost 3 bases, and 3 bases had no gene match. This CDR3 comprises 14 residues. CDR1 is MNHNS and CDR2 is SASEGT in the germline V gene. CDR3 sequence reads: CASSESRGTDTQYF. CDR3 coding DNA: TGTGCCAGCAGTGAGTCCAGGGGGACAGATACGCAGTATTTT.

This chain joins TRBV2 and TRBJ2-7; a weak D match, TRBD1 (6 bases). The length of the CDR3 is 13 residues. CDR1 is SNHLY and CDR2 is FYNNEI in the germline V gene. V was shortened by 5 bases and J by 2 bases, with 10 bases between the two germline ends. The CDR3 region is CASSHRETYEQYF. CDR3 sequence (DNA): TGTGCCAGCAGTCACAGGGAGACCTACGAGCAGTACTTC.

The CDR3 is CAIRRLAGGPDTQYF. CDR3 nucleotide sequence: TGTGCCATCAGAAGACTAGCGGGAGGCCCAGATACGCAGTATTTT. The V and J genes are TRBV10-3 and TRBJ2-3; the match to TRBD2 covers 13 bases. V was clipped by 6 bases and J by 4 bases; unmatched bases: 4. Germline CDR1 ENHRY, CDR2 SYGVKD. The CDR3 sequence is 15 residues long.

The chain employs TRBV5-1 and TRBJ2-7, with D tentatively TRBD1 or TRBD2 (5 bases each). The CDR3 contains 15 residues. Germline V gene sequence: CDR1 SGHRS, CDR2 YFSETQ. V lost 4 bases and J 0 bases, leaving 14 bases between the germline ends. DNA for the CDR3: TGCGCCAGCAGCCCCCGGGGCTGGGGCTCCTACGAGCAGTACTTC. Translation gives CASSPRGWGSYEQYF.

The table lists this clonotype with a few counts. This rearrangement joins TRBV12-3 or TRBV12-4 to TRBJ2-1; D unclear. Trimming shortened V by 2 bases and J by 10 bases, and 9 bases separated the two germline ends. The CDR3 length is 12 residues. The CDR3: CASSLRVVEQFF. Here the CDR3 DNA reads TGTGCCAGCAGTTTAAGGGTTGTGGAGCAGTTCTTC.

The chain combines TRBV27 with TRBJ2-4, with D unclear. V was trimmed by 5 bases and J by 4 bases, leaving 9 bases between them. The CDR3 consists of 13 residues. Germline assignment: CDR1 MNHEY and CDR2 SMNVEV (reference sequence). The CDR3 loop is CASSPLSKNIQYF. The CDR3 nucleotides are TGTGCCAGCAGTCCCCTTAGTAAAAACATTCAGTACTTC.

Here the CDR3 DNA reads TGTGCCAGCAGCTTAGGGGCCGGGGACAGGGGGGATGCGAACACCGGGGAGCTGTTTTTT. It is translated as CASSLGAGDRGDANTGELFF. The chain employs TRBV7-6 and TRBJ2-2; 11 nucleotides agree with TRBD1. Trimming at V came to 1 base and at J to 0 bases, leaving 10 bases not matched to a gene. This CDR3 has 20 residues. CDR1 SGHVS and CDR2 FNYEAQ come from the germline V gene.

This chain uses TRBV15 with TRBJ1-5; perhaps TRBD1 as D (5 bases). The CDR3 has 12 amino acids. Germline values: CDR1 LNHNV, CDR2 YYDKDF (reference sequence). V gave up 8 bases and J gave up 4 bases, with 9 bases separating them. The CDR3, as DNA: TGTGCCACCGCGAAGGGGAATCAGCCCCAGCATTTT. Protein sequence: CATAKGNQPQHF.